The subject of this entry is one TCR beta chain. Its antigen is currently not known. Base quality data are lacking; no much larger clone is found one base away. The CDR3 starts with the cysteine, ends with the phenylalanine, and has 13 residues. Only CDR3 DNA remains: 39 bases, in frame from the first base. Trimming removed 5 bases from V and 8 bases from J, leaving 15 bases between the germline ends. The CDR1 and CDR2 encoded by the germline V gene (reference sequence) are GTSNPN and SVGIG. The data were obtained in a study of cytomegalovirus exposure and HLA in healthy donors (dated by TCRdb to the late 2010s). For the study in its entirety: An earlier analysis of approximately 640 of the donors reported 250 to 300 Gb of sequence data and 100 million to 140 million unique TCR beta sequences from 150 million to 200 million T cells. The study aimed to test whether cataloging public T cell receptors could reveal signatures of past pathogen exposure. Across approximately 420 genotyped donors of the cohort, an average of roughly 250,000 unique TCR beta nucleotide sequences per donor were sequenced, and about a sixth of those sequences were non-productive. A handful of DR-DQ haplotypes were handled as single units for association and clustering because linkage in the cohort was strong. An earlier analysis of 587 of the donors used high-throughput TCR beta sequencing to judge whether each TCR beta V gene segment behaved as functional or pseudogenic. To study patterns of TCR occurrence, a later analysis re-analyzed previously published TCR beta repertoires from 666 donors and added high-resolution HLA genotyping. To predict cytomegalovirus infection status, the study brought together high-throughput TCR immunosequencing, statistical association of individual TCRs with disease status, and machine learning. Typing coverage differed by locus: A, B, C, DRB1 and DQB1 were typed in about 620-630 donors, DQA1 in about 500, DPA1 in over 600, and DPB1 in 400 to 490. In addition to the first cohort of around 670 subjects, a separate validation cohort of 130 or so different subjects was used. Of the roughly 400 genotyped donors, 65% to 90% were placed in the genetic ancestry cluster associated with self-reported Caucasian donors. An early release that covered about 600 HLA-typed donors contained around 300 gigabases of sequencing data and roughly 84 million unique TCR sequences. Every repertoire in the discovery cohort had been generated on one and the same sequencing platform. Alongside the repertoire data, information on donor age, sex, ethnicity and CMV serostatus was compiled. HLA typing covered class I and class II loci at four-digit resolution. Using immunosequencing, the study profiled T cell repertoires from some 670 subjects and related those repertoires to cytomegalovirus serostatus. A later genetic analysis used genome-wide SNP genotypes for about 60% of the roughly 670 donors, treating that subset as a discovery cohort. The later analysis used no new phenotypic data to find candidate immune exposures, relying instead on TCR beta sequences and their occurrence across donors.

The cohort consisted of hundreds of healthy bone marrow donors. At the time of sampling, all cohort members were nominally healthy, though unrecorded immune exposures were likely present. The donor tested CMV seronegative and was one of the 352 seronegative cohort members. A peripheral blood sample was provided by each donor, and peripheral blood mononuclear cells were used for TCR beta sequencing. Genomic DNA extraction from the blood cell samples was performed with the Qiagen DNeasy Blood Extraction Kit. Libraries were constructed by the immunoSEQ multiplex PCR assay. The multiplex PCR relied on a mix of 60 forward primers for TCR Vbeta segments and 13 reverse primers for TCR Jbeta segments. Amplification of the CDR3 region of rearranged TCR beta genes was performed with a multiplex PCR assay on genomic DNA. On the Illumina HiSeq System, the amplified TCR beta libraries were sequenced as 87-base-pair reads. The paper's processing steps were these. In a later analysis, some 80 million unique TCR beta chains were counted across the approximately 620 repertoires, and about 9.9 million of these chains were shared by at least two donors. To remove PCR and sequencing errors, raw reads were error-corrected and collapsed into unique sequences using a nearest-neighbor algorithm that merged closely related sequences. CDR3 sequences were aligned to IMGT reference sequences to assign V, D and J gene segments. For a sequence to be retained, a match of at least six nucleotides to both a V gene segment and a J gene segment was required. Rearrangements were classified as productive when the CDR3 lacked stop codons and remained in frame with V and J, and all other rearrangements were classified as non-productive. Following IMGT convention, CDR3 was defined as the stretch from the second conserved V-encoded cysteine to the conserved J-encoded phenylalanine. Sequences without an unambiguous match to a single V gene segment were excluded from the earlier analysis of about 630 of the donors. An earlier analysis of a few hundred of the donors called V segments functional above 56.7% productive rearrangements and segregating when the between-donor standard deviation exceeded 5%. A statistical classification framework was developed to diagnose cytomegalovirus status using the catalog of TCR beta chain sequences. In a later analysis, V and J genes were assigned by comparing TCR nucleotide sequences against IMGT/GENE-DB human TR gene sequences. The TCRdist pipeline was used in a later analysis to assign CDR3 sequences and most-parsimonious VDJ recombination scenarios. In a later analysis, each TCR beta chain was defined by its CDR3 amino acid sequence together with its V-gene family, and reads without a unique V-gene family were excluded. To address suspected cross-contamination and a sequencing artifact, a later analysis removed 550 to 750 highly shared, low-generation-probability nucleotide sequences. In a later analysis, a clonal expansion index was calculated for each public chain from normalized within-repertoire ranks of inferred template counts. In a later analysis, generation probabilities were computed using a VDJ recombination model fitted to out-of-frame rearrangements, and the results were checked against IGoR. A later analysis scored TCR-TCR, TCR-HLA and TCR-CMV co-occurrence with hypergeometric tests, applying a repertoire-size bias correction to TCR pairs. A later analysis estimated false discovery rates by permuting HLA or CMV assignments 20 times. A later analysis grouped co-occurring TCRs with DBSCAN, adding TCRdist sequence similarity when clustering within HLA-allele-positive subsets. Co-occurrence clustering excluded repertoires with fewer than 30,000 or more than 120,000 public chains, plus five with anomalous nucleotide sharing. The immuneACCESS repertoire file appears here via TCRdb, limited to in-frame rearrangements. These files lack a portion of the clones; in checked studies, under half of the deficit traces to unresolved V genes, and the cause of the others is not known. D and trimming come from the DNA, and the V and J calls and clone size come from that table. In all, the sample holds roughly 190,000 clones, and more than 75% of those were seen once. The ten largest clones take up roughly 1.3% of the sample.

The study at large found these results: Broadly in line with IMGT annotations, most TCR beta V segments showed up in productive rearrangements about 90% or about 30% of the time in an earlier analysis of approximately 600 of the donors. Compared with equally common non-associated chains, HLA-associated TCR beta chains in a later analysis were more clonally expanded and had lower generation probabilities. A further reported finding was that TCR beta sequences accurately predicted the HLA-A and HLA-B alleles for most subjects in the first cohort. When HLA alleles, especially DR and DQ, strongly co-occurred, attributing TCR associations to individual alleles was difficult. A later analysis reported that several top co-occurrence clusters appeared linked to parvovirus B19, influenza, CMV and Epstein-Barr virus. Correlated functional status among segregating V segments might reflect linkage disequilibrium, but an unknown experimental factor could not be ruled out. The cohort was sequenced for TCR beta chains only, and without alpha or paired-chain data the features that could be detected were limited. A cluster of highly shared sequence variants was judged likely to be a technical artifact of the sequencing pipeline. A few of the identified cytomegalovirus-associated TCR beta chains were confirmed in vitro to be specific for cytomegalovirus antigens. At a false discovery rate of 0.05, a later analysis linked 15,000 to 20,000 TCR beta sequences to specific HLA alleles. The authors suggested that the approach could potentially be generalized to other disease states and immunological phenotypes. The classifier was reported to diagnose cytomegalovirus status with high specificity and sensitivity in both the original cohort and the validation cohort. According to a later analysis, TCR association rates differed among HLA loci, with DRB1 alleles showing the most associated TCRs and HLA-C alleles showing the fewest. CMV serostatus was the only immune exposure information available for the cohort. An association between a missense DCLRE1C variant and V-gene and J-gene trimming of TCR beta chains was found in a later genetic analysis and replicated in an independent cohort. Roughly uniform sequencing depth across donors was assumed in presence/absence analyses, although this assumption may not hold. In a later genetic analysis, fewer N-insertions in productive TCRs were reported among donors in an Asian-associated ancestry cluster than the 666-donor mean. A later analysis found that most CMV-associated TCR beta chains appeared HLA-restricted, with HLA associations seemingly driven largely by CMV exposure. Because some donors lacked HLA typing at each locus, the association tests relied only on the typed subset. Because the 87-base-pair reads could not distinguish some IMGT-functional V segments, including TRBV6-2 and TRBV6-3, those segments were excluded. Across donors, most TCR sequences were observed very rarely, whereas some public TCRs were present in many individuals. The study gave a list of under 200 TCR beta chains associated with cytomegalovirus. The earlier analysis of nearly 600 of the donors excluded some 15 rarely observed V segments, including chromosome 9 orphons, because counts were too low.

Sequencing was done on a sample of PBMCs. The receptor comes from a man aged 25-45 years in good health and CMV-seronegative. Recombination connected TRBV30 to TRBJ1-4; TRBD1 is a possible D gene, resting on 6 matching bases. The CDR3 region: CAWQHRVGEKLFF. The DNA sequence is TGTGCCTGGCAGCACAGGGTAGGCGAAAAACTGTTTTTT. Reference TRBV30 and TRBJ1-4 genes cover what lies past the CDR3, so the full variable domain is SQTIHQWPATLVQPVGSPLSLECTVEGTSNPNLYWYRQAAGRGLQLLFYSVGIGQISSEVPQNLSASRPQDRQFILSSKKLLLSDSGFYLCAWQHRVGEKLFFGSGTQLSVL.